These 28 T cell receptor beta chains came from one sample sequenced in a study of shared clonotypes between healthy human individuals (dated by TCRdb to the early 2020s). Libraries came from the immunoSEQ multiplex PCR assay. This immuneACCESS table, as held by TCRdb, lists in-frame sequences with V and J called but not all clones. Of the missing ones, under half trace to an unresolved V gene in checked studies; the others have no known cause. The sample table records approximately 97,000 clones; under 70% of these occur just once. The top ten clones comprise 40% to 45% of the sample. The sequenced sample consisted of memory CD8+ T cells sorted from blood. According to the study, the label for this sample's cell subset or site signals: CD45RO+ cells pooled with CCR7-negative TemRA cells. Source of these receptors: a man aged 30 to 39 in good health.

CDR3 DNA sequence: TGTGCCAGCAAATACCCGACAGGTAGCTATGGCTACACCTTC. Translating gives CASKYPTGSYGYTF. The chain is built from TRBV2 and TRBJ1-2, with D possibly TRBD1 on 6 matching bases. The CDR3 loop spans 14 amino acids. Between the trimmed V and J ends, which lost 7 bases and 4 bases, there was a span of 16 bases. Per the germline V gene, CDR1 is SNHLY and CDR2 is FYNNEI. The full variable domain, with the rest looked up from reference TRBV2 and TRBJ1-2, is EPEVTQTPSHQVTQMGQEVILRCVPISNHLYFYWYRQILGQKVEFLVSFYNNEISEKSEIFDDQFSVERPDGSNFTLKIRSTKLEDSAMYFCASKYPTGSYGYTFGSGTRLTVV.

This sequence joins TRBV15 and TRBJ2-7, with 9 bases matching TRBD1. Germline V lookup: CDR1 LNHNV, CDR2 YYDKDF (reference sequence). CDR3 length: 15 residues. Trimming removed 5 bases from V and 5 bases from J; junction bases left unmatched: 10. The CDR3 DNA reads as TGTGCCACCAGCCTAAGAAGGACAGGGGCCCACGAGCAGTACTTC. Encoded protein: CATSLRRTGAHEQYF.

Comment on this clone: This sequence is one base from a far larger clone and is likely a read error. Other nucleotide sequences in the sample specify the same CDR3. CDR3 bases: TGCGCCAGCAGCCCCCAACGGAACACTGAAGCTTTCTTT. Translated, it gives CASSPQRNTEAFF. The J gene is TRBJ1-1, the V gene TRBV14, with D hard to call. CDR1 and CDR2 from the germline V gene are SGHDN and FVKESK. This CDR3 region has 13 residues.

The chain combines TRBV11-2 with TRBJ2-1, with 8 bases aligning to TRBD2. The CDR3 runs 15 residues. J lost 7 bases, V lost 5 bases, and 10 bases had no gene match. Germline CDR1 is SGHAT and CDR2 is FQNNGV. CDR3 sequence (DNA): TGTGCCAGCAGCCGAGGAGCGGGAGTTGGGAATGAGCAGTTCTTC. It codes for CASSRGAGVGNEQFF.

This clone was detected only a few times. This sequence joins TRBV29-1 and TRBJ1-2; 7 nucleotides align to TRBD1. The germline CDR1 and CDR2 sequences are SQVTM and ANQGSEA. V lost 6 bases to trimming and J lost 3 bases; unmatched junction nucleotides: 10. The CDR3 runs to 14 residues. The chain's CDR3 is CSVSPGTADYGYTF. In DNA form, the CDR3 reads TGCAGCGTCTCCCCCGGGACAGCAGACTATGGCTACACCTTC. Full variable domain (missing parts from reference TRBV29-1 and TRBJ1-2): SAVISQKPSRDICQRGTSLTIQCQVDSQVTMMFWYRQQPGQSLTLIATANQGSEATYESGFVIDKFPISRPNLTFSTLTVSNMSPEDSSIYLCSVSPGTADYGYTFGSGTRLTVV.

This chain's CDR3 is CASRYGVGSGNTIYF. CDR3 in DNA: TGTGCCAGCAGATATGGGGTCGGCTCTGGAAACACCATATATTTT. This chain joins TRBV28 and TRBJ1-3; D unclear. Germline-derived CDR1 and CDR2 are MDHEN and SYDVKM. The CDR3 runs 15 residues. The V gene lost 6 bases and the J gene lost 0 bases, with 12 bases spanning the gap.

This chain joins TRBV5-3 and TRBJ2-3; D may be TRBD2 (5 bases). TRBV5-3 is known as an ORF, though its function is uncertain. The length of the CDR3 is 13 residues. V gave up 8 bases and J gave up 3 bases, with 13 bases separating them. DNA of the CDR3: TGTGCCAGCACCACCCTAGCAACAGATACGCAGTATTTT. Encoded protein: CASTTLATDTQYF.

The rearrangement links TRBV30 to TRBJ2-7; unclear D gene. The CDR3 sequence is 12 residues long. Per the germline V gene, CDR1 is GTSNPN and CDR2 is SVGIG (reference sequence). The V and J ends lost 1 base and 3 bases respectively, with 7 bases between them. The CDR3 DNA reads TGTGCCTGGAGTGGACCGGGCTACGAGCAGTACTTC. Residues: CAWSGPGYEQYF.

The rearrangement links TRBV27 to TRBJ2-7, with D possibly called TRBD1 or TRBD2 (5 bases each). The ends were cut back, 7 bases at V and 5 bases at J, with 18 bases in the middle. The CDR3 sequence is 14 residues long. Looked up from germline, CDR1 is MNHEY and CDR2 is SMNVEV (reference sequence). CDR3 residues: CASTSGTHNDEQYF. Here the CDR3 DNA reads TGTGCCAGCACCTCCGGGACCCATAACGACGAGCAGTACTTC.

This chain connects TRBV7-9 to TRBJ1-1, with a weak D call TRBD1 (5 bases). Germline-derived CDR1 and CDR2 are SEHNR and FQNEAQ (reference sequence). The V end lost 6 bases, the J end lost 3 bases, and 14 bases lay between the germline ends. The CDR3 has 14 residues. CDR3 region: CASSRPGRDTEAFF. The CDR3 region has the DNA TGTGCCAGCAGTCGACCGGGACGGGACACTGAAGCTTTCTTT.

This clone was seen once. The rearrangement joins TRBV4-1 to TRBJ2-3; TRBD2 agrees at 7 bases. CDR1 is MGHRA, CDR2 YSYEKL, per germline. The CDR3 covers 16 residues. Trimming took 0 bases from V and 6 from J; bases not matched to a gene: 9. CDR3 sequence: CASSQDGGGGMDTQYF. The DNA for the CDR3 is TGCGCCAGCAGCCAAGATGGCGGGGGTGGAATGGATACGCAGTATTTT.

The chain has TRBV7-2 and TRBJ1-2, with D maybe TRBD1 (6 bases). Germline CDR1 reads SGHTA; CDR2 reads FQGNSA. This CDR3 comprises 13 residues. V dropped 3 bases and J dropped 8 bases, with 13 bases sitting between them. The CDR3 loop reads CASSFGGALGYTF. For the CDR3, the DNA is TGTGCCAGCAGCTTTGGGGGCGCGTTGGGCTACACCTTC.

This chain uses TRBV25-1 with TRBJ2-7; TRBD2 might be the D (5 bases). The germline V gene encodes CDR1 MGHDK and CDR2 SYGVNS. The CDR3 extends over 15 amino acids. Trimming cost V 1 base and J 0 bases, with 10 bases left between them. This chain's CDR3 is CASSESGFSSYEQYF. CDR3 nucleotide sequence: TGTGCCAGCAGTGAATCGGGGTTTAGCTCCTACGAGCAGTACTTC.

This chain's CDR3 is CASSQWANEQYF. The CDR3 DNA reads TGTGCCAGCAGCCAATGGGCAAACGAGCAGTACTTC. The V gene is TRBV16, the J gene TRBJ2-7; D gene unclear. Germline loops: CDR1 KGHSY, CDR2 FQNENV. Trimming shortened V by 1 base and J by 5 bases, and 6 bases separated the two germline ends. The length of the CDR3 is 12 residues.

The CDR3 coding sequence is TGTGCCAGTAGCCTCTTGCACTCCAGGACAGGGGCAGGGGATACGCAGTATTTT. The encoded protein is CASSLLHSRTGAGDTQYF. This rearrangement joins TRBV19 to TRBJ2-3; TRBD1 matches at 9 bases. This CDR3 contains 18 residues. V lost 6 bases and J lost 6; bases outside the gene matches: 19. Per the germline V gene, CDR1 is LNHDA and CDR2 is SQIVND (reference sequence). The variable domain in full, completed from reference TRBV19 and TRBJ2-3, reads DGGITQSPKYLFRKEGQNVTLSCEQNLNHDAMYWYRQDPGQGLRLIYYSQIVNDFQKGDIAEGYSVSREKKESFPLTVTSAQKNPTAFYLCASSLLHSRTGAGDTQYFGPGTRLTVL.

The table lists this clone with many counts. Since a much larger clone is just one base distant, this may be a read error. Other DNA sequences in the sample encode the same CDR3. This chain links TRBV25-1 with TRBJ1-1, with unresolved D. Per the germline V gene, CDR1 is MGHDK and CDR2 is SYGVNS. CDR3 length: 13 residues. The CDR3 coding sequence is TGCGCCAGCAGCCCCCAACGGAACACTGAAGCTTTCTTT. It specifies CASSPQRNTEAFF.

V and J are TRBV28 and TRBJ1-4, with D unresolved. V shed 6 bases and J shed 11 bases, with 13 bases lying between them. The CDR3 loop spans 12 amino acids. CDR1 is MDHEN and CDR2 is SYDVKM in the germline V gene. The CDR3 spells CASSRRSRKLFF. As DNA, the CDR3 is TGTGCCAGCAGCCGCCGATCTAGGAAACTGTTTTTT.

The V call is TRBV28, the J call TRBJ2-7; 7 bases map to TRBD1. The ends lost 4 bases at V and 5 bases at J; junction bases unmatched: 11. Germline-derived CDR1 and CDR2 are MDHEN and SYDVKM. The CDR3 has 15 amino acids. In DNA, the CDR3 is TGTGCCAGCAGTTGGGACAGCTCCCGAGGGGACGAGCAGTACTTC. This codes for CASSWDSSRGDEQYF.

The chain has TRBV28 and TRBJ2-4, with 7 nucleotides matching TRBD1. In germline, CDR1 is MDHEN, CDR2 SYDVKM. The CDR3 runs 16 residues. V shed 4 bases, J shed 8 bases, and the junction held 14 bases outside the gene matches. The CDR3 DNA sequence: TGTGCCAGCAGTTCGTACACAGGGGACAATGGGCACATTCAGTACTTC. Translating it yields CASSSYTGDNGHIQYF. Combining the CDR3 with reference TRBV28 and TRBJ2-4 gives the whole variable domain DVKVTQSSRYLVKRTGEKVFLECVQDMDHENMFWYRQDPGLGLRLIYFSYDVKMKEKGDIPEGYSVSREKKERFSLILESASTNQTSMYLCASSSYTGDNGHIQYFGAGTRLSVL.

This clone was counted only a few times. The J gene is TRBJ2-7, the V gene TRBV27; TRBD1 matches at 7 bases. Germline trimming cut 6 bases from V and 2 bases from J; bases unmatched to any gene: 4. From germline, CDR1 is MNHEY and CDR2 SMNVEV (reference sequence). The CDR3 consists of 13 residues. The CDR3 DNA sequence: TGTGCCAGCAGCGACAGGGTGACCTACGAGCAGTACTTC. Protein product: CASSDRVTYEQYF.

V gene TRBV27 combines with J gene TRBJ1-5, with D hard to call. CDR1 is MNHEY, CDR2 SMNVEV, per germline (reference sequence). V shed 3 bases and J shed 7 bases, with 19 bases lying between them. There are 16 residues in the CDR3. The CDR3: CASSFNGQDLRQPQHF. The DNA for the CDR3 is TGTGCCAGCAGTTTTAATGGGCAGGACCTGAGGCAGCCCCAGCATTTT.

The CDR3 region is CASSRVVLAGEQFF. DNA of the CDR3: TGTGCCAGCAGCCGCGTCGTGCTAGCGGGGGAGCAGTTCTTC. The J gene is TRBJ2-1, the V gene TRBV5-6, with TRBD2 matching 9 bases. This CDR3 region has 14 residues. Germline CDR1 is SGHDT and CDR2 is YYEEEE. With 4 bases clipped from V and 10 bases from J, the junction kept 9 bases outside the gene matches.

This clone was seen a handful of times. This chain uses TRBV29-1 with TRBJ1-2; possibly TRBD1 for D (5 bases). Germline V gives CDR1 SQVTM, CDR2 ANQGSEA. The CDR3 loop spans 13 amino acids. Trimming stripped 4 bases from V and 5 bases from J, with 14 bases between. CDR3 in DNA: TGCAGCGTTGTTCTGGGGCCCGGTTATGGCTACACCTTC. This codes for CSVVLGPGYGYTF.

In its sample, this clone was seen a few times. This chain joins TRBV11-2 and TRBJ2-7; 7 bases fit TRBD1. The CDR3 extends over 14 amino acids. Trimming removed 4 bases from V and 0 bases from J; junction bases left unmatched: 3. CDR1 is SGHAT, CDR2 FQNNGV, per germline. The CDR3 sequence: CASSYAGGSYEQYF. CDR3 bases: TGTGCCAGCAGCTACGCAGGGGGCTCCTACGAGCAGTACTTC. The complete variable domain, with remaining parts taken from reference TRBV11-2 and TRBJ2-7, reads EAGVAQSPRYKIIEKRQSVAFWCNPISGHATLYWYQQILGQGPKLLIQFQNNGVVDDSQLPKDRFSAERLKGVDSTLKIQPAKLEDSAVYLCASSYAGGSYEQYFGPGTRLTVT.

The table lists this clone with a count of one. V is TRBV30 and J is TRBJ1-4, with a possible D match to TRBD1 (6 bases). This CDR3 is 15 amino acids long. CDR1 GTSNPN and CDR2 SVGIG come from the germline V gene (reference sequence). The V end lost 0 bases, the J end lost 7 bases, and 15 bases lay between the germline ends. CDR3 DNA sequence: TGTGCCTGGAGTGTACTGAAGGGGGGTGGTGAAAAACTGTTTTTT. Residues: CAWSVLKGGGEKLFF.

The chain is built from TRBV5-4 and TRBJ2-7, with D uncertain. V lost 3 bases, J lost 6 bases, and 13 bases lay in between. This CDR3 is 13 amino acids long. Looked up from germline, CDR1 is SGHNT and CDR2 is YYREEE (reference sequence). The CDR3 is CASSSPSRSEQYF. The CDR3, as DNA: TGTGCCAGCAGCTCCCCTTCAAGGAGCGAGCAGTACTTC.

This clone has only a few counts. V and J are TRBV5-5 and TRBJ1-1, with D perhaps TRBD1 (5 bases). V was trimmed by 6 bases and J by 0 bases, leaving 9 bases between them. Looked up from germline, CDR1 is SGHKS and CDR2 is YYEKEE (reference sequence). The CDR3 contains 13 residues. The CDR3 loop reads CASMGGVNTEAFF. The CDR3 bases are TGTGCCAGCATGGGAGGGGTGAACACTGAAGCTTTCTTT. The variable domain in full, completed from reference TRBV5-5 and TRBJ1-1, reads DAGVTQSPTHLIKTRGQQVTLRCSPISGHKSVSWYQQVLGQGPQFIFQYYEKEERGRGNFPDRFSARQFPNYSSELNVNALLLGDSALYLCASMGGVNTEAFFGQGTRLTVV.

In its sample, this clone was seen a few times. The genes are TRBV2 and TRBJ2-3, with 13 bases fitting TRBD2. Trimming cost V 8 bases and J 4 bases; bases outside gene matches: 3. Germline V gene sequence: CDR1 SNHLY, CDR2 FYNNEI. This CDR3 has 14 residues. The CDR3 nucleotides are TGTGCCAGCCCGGGACTAGCGGGATCAGATACGCAGTATTTT. Its protein is CASPGLAGSDTQYF.